This entry features one T cell receptor beta chain sequence. This clonotype was observed a few times. Its specific antigen is unknown. The sample holds no much larger clone one base away, and base qualities are not on file. Donors were approximately 42 systemically healthy Caucasian individuals from Russia aged roughly 6 to 100 years. Each donor gave 8 to 10 milliliters of peripheral blood, drawn into EDTA-treated Vacutainer tubes. Ficoll-Paque density-gradient centrifugation was used to isolate PBMCs, with at least 6.5 million per sample. Trizol reagent was used to extract total RNA from PBMCs, with at least 6 micrograms per sample. Naive CD45RAhigh/CD27high T cell percentages were measured by flow cytometry on a PBMC aliquot from every donor. Library preparation was by 5' RACE. The instrument given in TCRdb is Illumina HiSeq 2500. A second PCR of about 6 to 11 cycles was run with a J-beta primer mix and a sample-barcoded 5' primer. Each TCR beta cDNA molecule received a unique molecular identifier from a template-switch 5' adaptor carrying 12 random nucleotides. Each sample yielded at least 3 million CDR3-containing paired-end reads. First-strand cDNA was synthesized from all RNA with the Mint cDNA synthesis kit, primed by a TRBC-specific oligonucleotide. Following uracil-DNA glycosylase treatment, all cDNA underwent a first 18-cycle PCR with the universal primers M1SS and BC2_uni_R. On the authors' methods: Each sample was normalized by randomly selecting 1 million high-quality reads, each carrying a distinct molecular identifier. Instead of being binned into consensus sequences, reads that shared molecular identifiers were thrown out. CDR3 identification, clonotype clustering and error correction used MiTCR with a Q25 quality threshold and the strictest error-elimination algorithm. A nonparametric unseen species model with Euler transformation was used to estimate lower-bound total TCR beta diversity. In TCRdb, the public reads were trimmed at Q25 with fastp and aligned with MiXCR, with productive beta chains retained. CDR3 protein sequences are deduplicated, and each keeps its most common genes and DNA. Here the V and J calls rest on TCRdb's processing, not on the authors' analysis. Here the sample has 540,000 or so distinct CDR3 sequences; more than 45% occur a single time. Clones ranked in the top ten supply under 30% of the sample.

The data stem from a study of blood T cells in healthy people across ages (dated by TCRdb to between 2014 and 2016). In the study overall: Template switching captured roughly one uniquely barcoded TCR beta cDNA molecule per two T cells in model experiments. Age-related changes in TCR beta repertoire diversity were measured in the study by deep sequencing normalized with unique cDNA molecular identifiers. Four age groups were formed from the donors: young (average 16 years), middle-aged (approximately 42), aged (more than 55) and long-lived (around 82). To avoid experimental bias, donors of different ages were spread randomly across the sequencing lanes. Two additional independent replicas of 1 million unique cDNA reads from the same blood draw were analyzed for two donors (one aged 18 to 29 and one aged 80 or older). The investigation overall reported the following: Bulk unsorted PBMC profiling prevented conclusive comparison of naive and antigen-experienced compartments. Estimates of total diversity based on one million sequenced T cells were regarded as lower bounds and as underestimates. There was a strong correlation between observed TCR beta diversity and the percentage of naive T cells measured by flow cytometry. Because the CMV infection status of the donors was unknown, age-related changes in expanded clonotypes may potentially have been confounded. Observed TCR beta diversity per million T cells fell roughly linearly with age, and a significant reduction was already apparent by age around 40. Compared with the aged group, more naive CD4+ T cells, fewer expanded clones and increased TCR diversity were shown by the long-lived group, suggesting age selection.

Including the terminal cysteine and phenylalanine, the CDR3 comprises 12 residues. Only the CDR3 DNA stays, 36 bases, in frame from base 1. The V and J ends are trimmed by 4 bases and 3 bases, leaving 9 bases between them. The germline V gene specifies SQVTM as CDR1 and ANQGSEA as CDR2. The TCR originated in a man at least 80 years old in good health. Sample: blood. The chain is encoded by TRBV29-1 joined to TRBJ1-2; a tentative D match to TRBD1 spans 6 bases. The CDR3 reads CSVGEGDYGYTF. The nucleotide sequence is given as TGCAGCGTTGGAGAGGGGGACTATGGCTACACCTTC.